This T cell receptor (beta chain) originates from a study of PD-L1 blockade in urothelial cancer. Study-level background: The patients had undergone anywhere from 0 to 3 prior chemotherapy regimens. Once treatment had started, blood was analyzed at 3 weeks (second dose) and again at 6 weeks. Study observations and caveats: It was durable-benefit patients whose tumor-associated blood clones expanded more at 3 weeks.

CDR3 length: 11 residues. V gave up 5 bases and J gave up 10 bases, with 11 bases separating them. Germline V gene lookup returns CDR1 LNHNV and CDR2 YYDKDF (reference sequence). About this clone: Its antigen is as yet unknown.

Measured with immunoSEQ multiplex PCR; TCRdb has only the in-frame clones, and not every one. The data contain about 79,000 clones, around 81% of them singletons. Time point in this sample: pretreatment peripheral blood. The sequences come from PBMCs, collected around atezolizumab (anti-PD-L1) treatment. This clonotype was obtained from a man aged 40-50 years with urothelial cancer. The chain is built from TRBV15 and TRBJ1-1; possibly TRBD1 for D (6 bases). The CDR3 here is CATSEGVRAFF. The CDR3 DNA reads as TGTGCCACCAGCGAGGGGGTGCGAGCTTTCTTT.